The sample holds one count of the clone carrying this T cell receptor beta chain. This entry is derived from a study of shared clonotypes between healthy human individuals. For the study at large: The study used three CD4 naive, three CD4 memory, two CD8 naive and one CD8 memory plate per donor.

CD45RO-negative cells were positively selected for CCR7, leaving out terminally differentiated effector memory CD45RA+ cells. Data came from immunoSEQ multiplex PCR; TCRdb stores just in-frame clones and leaves some out. Of more than 2 million clones listed, 80% to 95% were seen once; the top ten hold approximately 1.6%. What was sequenced was naive CD8+ T cells from PBMCs. The TCR was taken from a man aged 18 to 30 in good health. Some clones in this sample may be carry-over from other donors' samples.

This chain's CDR3 is CASSPGTASGYTNTGELFF. Here the CDR3 DNA reads TGTGCCAGCTCACCGGGAACAGCTAGCGGGTACACGAACACCGGGGAGCTGTTTTTT. The J gene is TRBJ2-2, the V gene TRBV18, with 8 bases matching TRBD2. CDR1 and CDR2 (germline): KGHSH, LQKENI. The CDR3 has 19 residues. Trimming at V came to 3 bases and at J to 0 bases, leaving 12 bases not matched to a gene.